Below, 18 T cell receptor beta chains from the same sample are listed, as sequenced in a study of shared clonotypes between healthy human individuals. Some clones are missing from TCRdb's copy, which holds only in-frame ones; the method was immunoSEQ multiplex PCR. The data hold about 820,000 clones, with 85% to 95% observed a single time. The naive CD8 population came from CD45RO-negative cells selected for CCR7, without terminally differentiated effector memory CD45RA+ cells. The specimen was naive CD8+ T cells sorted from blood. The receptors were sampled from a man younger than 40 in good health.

This CDR3 is CASRLEGGGNEQFF. In nucleotides, the CDR3 is TGTGCCAGCAGGTTGGAAGGGGGAGGCAATGAGCAGTTCTTC. This chain uses TRBV7-9 with TRBJ2-1; TRBD1 or TRBD2 may be the D gene (6 bases each). Between the trimmed V and J ends, which lost 6 bases and 6 bases, there was a span of 15 bases. The germline V gene has CDR1 SEHNR and CDR2 FQNEAQ (reference sequence). This CDR3 spans 14 amino acids.

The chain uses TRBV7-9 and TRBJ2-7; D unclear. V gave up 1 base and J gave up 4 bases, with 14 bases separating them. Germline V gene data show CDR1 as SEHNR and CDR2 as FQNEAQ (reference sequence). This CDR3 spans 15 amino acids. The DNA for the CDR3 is TGTGCCAGCAGCTTAGAGTGGAATCCGACTTACGAGCAGTACTTC. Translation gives CASSLEWNPTYEQYF. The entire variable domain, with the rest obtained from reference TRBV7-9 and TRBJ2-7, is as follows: DTGVSQNPRHKITKRGQNVTFRCDPISEHNRLYWYRQTLGQGPEFLTYFQNEAQLEKSRLLSDRFSAERPKGSFSTLEIQRTEQGDSAMYLCASSLEWNPTYEQYFGPGTRLTVT.

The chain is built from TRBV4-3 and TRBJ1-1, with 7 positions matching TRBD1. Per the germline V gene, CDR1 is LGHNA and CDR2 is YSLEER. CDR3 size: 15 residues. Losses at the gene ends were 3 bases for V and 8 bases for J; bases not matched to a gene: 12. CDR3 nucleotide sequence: TGCGCCAGCAGCCATCGACAGGGCCGAACAGTGGAAGCTTTCTTT. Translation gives CASSHRQGRTVEAFF.

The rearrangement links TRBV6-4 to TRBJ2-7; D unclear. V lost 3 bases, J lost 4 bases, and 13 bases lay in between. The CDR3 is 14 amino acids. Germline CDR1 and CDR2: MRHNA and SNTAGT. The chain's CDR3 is CASSERRRLYEQYF. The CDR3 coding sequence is TGTGCCAGCAGTGAGAGAAGGCGGCTTTACGAGCAGTACTTC.

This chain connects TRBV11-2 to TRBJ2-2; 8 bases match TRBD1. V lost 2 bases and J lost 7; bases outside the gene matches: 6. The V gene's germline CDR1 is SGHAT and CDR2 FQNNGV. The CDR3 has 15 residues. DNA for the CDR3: TGTGCCAGCAGCTTAATCTCAGGGGGCGGCGGGGAGCTGTTTTTT. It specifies CASSLISGGGGELFF.

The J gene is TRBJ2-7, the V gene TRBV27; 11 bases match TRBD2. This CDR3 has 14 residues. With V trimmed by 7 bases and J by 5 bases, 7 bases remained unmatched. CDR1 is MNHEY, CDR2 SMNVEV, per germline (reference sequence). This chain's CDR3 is CASKIAGGPNEQYF. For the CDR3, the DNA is TGTGCCAGCAAAATAGCGGGAGGGCCTAACGAGCAGTACTTC.

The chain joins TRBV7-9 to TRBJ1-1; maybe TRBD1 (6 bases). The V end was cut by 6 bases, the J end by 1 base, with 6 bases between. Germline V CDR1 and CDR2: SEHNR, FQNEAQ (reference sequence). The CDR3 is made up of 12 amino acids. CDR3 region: CASRTGNTEAFF. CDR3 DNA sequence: TGTGCCAGCAGGACAGGGAACACTGAAGCTTTCTTT. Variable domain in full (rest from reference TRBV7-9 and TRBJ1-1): DTGVSQNPRHKITKRGQNVTFRCDPISEHNRLYWYRQTLGQGPEFLTYFQNEAQLEKSRLLSDRFSAERPKGSFSTLEIQRTEQGDSAMYLCASRTGNTEAFFGQGTRLTVV.

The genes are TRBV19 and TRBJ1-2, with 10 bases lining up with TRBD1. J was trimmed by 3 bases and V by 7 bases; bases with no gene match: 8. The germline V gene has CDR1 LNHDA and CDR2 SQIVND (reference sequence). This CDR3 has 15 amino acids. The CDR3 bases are TGTGCCAGTACCCCCGGGACAGGGGTTGACTATGGCTACACCTTC. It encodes CASTPGTGVDYGYTF.

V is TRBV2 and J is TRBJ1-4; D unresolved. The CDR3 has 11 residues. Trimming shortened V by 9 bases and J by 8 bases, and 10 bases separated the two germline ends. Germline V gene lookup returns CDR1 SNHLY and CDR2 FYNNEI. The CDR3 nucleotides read TGTGCCAGAAGAGTTGGGGAAAAACTGTTTTTT. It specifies CARRVGEKLFF.

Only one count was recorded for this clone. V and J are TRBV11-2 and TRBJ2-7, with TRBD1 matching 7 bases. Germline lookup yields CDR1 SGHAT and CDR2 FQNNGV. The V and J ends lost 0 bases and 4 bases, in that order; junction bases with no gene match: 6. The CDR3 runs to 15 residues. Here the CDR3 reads CASSLEQGTIYEQYF. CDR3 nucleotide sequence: TGTGCCAGCAGCTTAGAACAGGGGACAATATACGAGCAGTACTTC.

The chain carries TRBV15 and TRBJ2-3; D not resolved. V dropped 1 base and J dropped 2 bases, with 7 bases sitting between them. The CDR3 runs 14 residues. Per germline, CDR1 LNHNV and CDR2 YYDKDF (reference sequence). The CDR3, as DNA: TGTGCCACCAGCAGAGGAGAAGTCACAGATACGCAGTATTTT. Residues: CATSRGEVTDTQYF.

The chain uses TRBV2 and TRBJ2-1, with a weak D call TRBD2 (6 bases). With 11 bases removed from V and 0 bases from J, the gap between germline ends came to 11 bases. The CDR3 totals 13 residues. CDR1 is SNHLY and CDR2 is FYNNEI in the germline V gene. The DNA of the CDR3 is TGTGCCTGCGGGAAAAGCTCCTACAATGAGCAGTTCTTC. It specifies CACGKSSYNEQFF.

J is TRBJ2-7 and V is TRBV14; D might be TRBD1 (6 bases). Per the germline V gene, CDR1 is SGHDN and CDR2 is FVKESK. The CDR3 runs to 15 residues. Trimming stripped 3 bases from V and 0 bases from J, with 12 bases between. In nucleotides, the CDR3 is TGTGCCAGCAGCCAGACGGACAGACCCTCCTACGAGCAGTACTTC. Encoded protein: CASSQTDRPSYEQYF.

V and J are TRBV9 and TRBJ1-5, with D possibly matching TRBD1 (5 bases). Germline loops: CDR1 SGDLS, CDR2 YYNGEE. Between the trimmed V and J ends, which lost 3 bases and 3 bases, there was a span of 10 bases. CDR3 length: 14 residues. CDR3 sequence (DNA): TGTGCCAGCAGCGAGGGACCGCTCAATCAGCCCCAGCATTTT. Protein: CASSEGPLNQPQHF.

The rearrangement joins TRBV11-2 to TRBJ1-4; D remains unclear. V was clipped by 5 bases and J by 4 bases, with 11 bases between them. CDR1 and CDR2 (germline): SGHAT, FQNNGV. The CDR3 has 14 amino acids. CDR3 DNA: TGTGCCAGCAGCCCGGACGGATATAATGAAAAACTGTTTTTT. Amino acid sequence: CASSPDGYNEKLFF.

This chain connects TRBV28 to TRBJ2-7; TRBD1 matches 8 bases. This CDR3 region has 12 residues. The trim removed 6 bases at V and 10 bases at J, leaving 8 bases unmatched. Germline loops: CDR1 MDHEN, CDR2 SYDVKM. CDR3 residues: CASSRETGVQYF. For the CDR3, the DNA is TGTGCCAGCAGCCGAGAGACAGGGGTTCAGTACTTC.

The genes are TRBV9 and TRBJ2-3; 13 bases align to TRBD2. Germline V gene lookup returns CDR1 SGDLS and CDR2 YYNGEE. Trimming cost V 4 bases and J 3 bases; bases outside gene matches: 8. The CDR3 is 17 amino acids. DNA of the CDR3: TGTGCCAGCAGCCGAGGGACTAGCGGGGAGAGGACAGATACGCAGTATTTT. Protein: CASSRGTSGERTDTQYF. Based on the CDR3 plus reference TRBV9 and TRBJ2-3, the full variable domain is DSGVTQTPKHLITATGQRVTLRCSPRSGDLSVYWYQQSLDQGLQFLIQYYNGEERAKGNILERFSAQQFPDLHSELNLSSLELGDSALYFCASSRGTSGERTDTQYFGPGTRLTVL.

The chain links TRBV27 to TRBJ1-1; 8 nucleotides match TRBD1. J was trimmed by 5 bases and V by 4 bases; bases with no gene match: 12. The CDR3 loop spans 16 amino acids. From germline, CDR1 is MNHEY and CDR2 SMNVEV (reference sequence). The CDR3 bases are TGTGCCAGCAGTTCCAAATTCGGGACAGGAGGTACTGAAGCTTTCTTT. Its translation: CASSSKFGTGGTEAFF.